Presented here are 7 T cell receptor beta chains from one specimen sequenced in a study of human T cells and chemical hapten exposure. Stated time point: pre-sensitization, week 0. As for treatment: therapeutic diphenylcyclopropenone sensitization with weekly scalp DPC. TCRdb redid the calling of the RACE reads with MiXCR, one entry per CDR3 protein. This table has about 250,000 distinct CDR3 sequences, roughly 7.4% appearing once. Sequenced here: whole blood, sampled in connection with sensitization to the hapten diphenylcyclopropenone (DPC). The source is a man between 18 and 35 years old with alopecia areata. Some clones in this sample may be carry-over from other donors' samples.

Ten or more counts support this clonotype. CDR3 amino acids: CASSNRGAPLHF. The DNA of the CDR3 is TGTGCCAGCAGCAACAGGGGAGCACCCCTCCACTTT. The rearrangement uses TRBV2 and TRBJ1-6; 7 bases agree with TRBD1. Trimming at V came to 6 bases and at J to 11 bases, leaving 4 bases not matched to a gene. The CDR3 consists of 12 residues. Germline CDR1 and CDR2: SNHLY and FYNNEI.

This clonotype was counted many times. The gene calls are TRBV6-4 and TRBJ2-2, with 7 positions matching TRBD1. Germline V gene data show CDR1 as MRHNA and CDR2 as SNTAGT. V trimming: 0 bases; J trimming: 2 bases; junction bases outside the gene matches: 3. This CDR3 has 16 residues. DNA of the CDR3: TGTGCCAGCAGTGACTCGAGAGGGGGCAACACCGGGGAGCTGTTTTTT. Translated, it gives CASSDSRGGNTGELFF.

This clonotype was counted ten times or more. The chain joins TRBV5-1 to TRBJ1-2, with a weak D call TRBD1 (5 bases). The CDR3 is made up of 15 amino acids. Germline values: CDR1 SGHRS, CDR2 YFSETQ. The V end lost 7 bases, the J end lost 3 bases, and 19 bases lay between the germline ends. Written as DNA, the CDR3 is TGCGCCAGCCGTCGGCTAGTAAGGGGTCACTATGGCTACACCTTC. This codes for CASRRLVRGHYGYTF.

The CDR3 nucleotides read TGTGCCAGCAGTTCCCGAACTAGCGGGGGTTACGAGCAGTACGTC. Encoded protein: CASSSRTSGGYEQYV. V gene TRBV6-1 combines with J gene TRBJ2-7, with 11 nucleotides matching TRBD2. Germline V lookup: CDR1 MNHNS, CDR2 SASEGT. The length of the CDR3 is 15 residues. Unmatched junction bases numbered 7, after V lost 5 bases and J lost 4 bases.

This clonotype was detected only a few times. J is TRBJ2-1 and V is TRBV4-3; perhaps TRBD1 as D (6 bases). The CDR3 spans 16 residues. Germline-derived CDR1 and CDR2 are LGHNA and YSLEER. V lost 1 base, J lost 2 bases, and 12 bases lay in between. CDR3 sequence reads: CASSQVFEGAYNEQFF. CDR3 coding DNA: TGCGCCAGCAGCCAAGTTTTCGAGGGGGCCTACAATGAGCAGTTCTTC.

This rearrangement joins TRBV5-6 to TRBJ2-7, with D hard to call. Trimming left V 3 bases short and J 4 bases short, with 8 bases between. Germline CDR1 reads SGHDT; CDR2 reads YYEEEE. This CDR3 has 12 amino acids. CDR3 sequence: CASSSSEYEQYV. The CDR3 nucleotides are TGTGCCAGCAGCTCATCAGAATACGAGCAGTACGTC.

The chain joins TRBV20-1 to TRBJ1-2, with 8 bases identical to TRBD1. This CDR3 has 13 residues. The ends lost 6 bases at V and 2 bases at J; junction bases unmatched: 5. Per the germline V gene, CDR1 is DFQATT and CDR2 is SNEGSKA (reference sequence). DNA for the CDR3: TGCAGTGCGGACAGGGAGGGGAACTATGGCTACACCTTC. Translated, it gives CSADREGNYGYTF.